Included here is one T cell receptor (beta chain) sequence, with context. This sample stems from a study of blood T cell repertoires in COVID-19. TCRdb keeps only in-frame clones here, not all; method: immunoSEQ multiplex PCR. The sample records hundreds of thousands of clones, 75% to 85% being singletons. This TCR was sampled from a man over 45 with active or convalescent COVID-19. The sequenced sample was peripheral blood.

The CDR3 sequence is CASIQPGLRSYNEQFF. Here the CDR3 DNA reads TGTGCCAGCATCCAACCGGGACTCCGATCCTACAATGAGCAGTTCTTC. The J gene is TRBJ2-1, the V gene TRBV28; D possibly corresponds to TRBD2 (6 bases). V was cut by 7 bases and J by 1 base, with 17 bases left in between. The CDR3 loop spans 16 amino acids. Per germline, CDR1 MDHEN and CDR2 SYDVKM.